This T cell receptor beta chain was profiled in a study of T cells in Graves' hyperthyroidism and ophthalmopathy. In making diagnoses, clinical symptoms, serum thyroxine and TRAb, thyroid ultrasound and orbital computed tomography were all used. The ends were cut back, 4 bases at V and 9 bases at J, with 19 bases in the middle. Germline CDR1 SNHLY, CDR2 FYNNEI. The CDR3 spans 15 residues. RNA transcripts were the template for amplifying TCR beta CDR3 regions. The study used the HTBI primer set for a first-round RT-PCR of the TCR CDR3. TCRdb reprocessed the multiplex PCR reads with MiXCR, giving one entry per CDR3 protein. The table lists roughly 500,000 distinct CDR3 sequences, around 45% of them singletons, with 19% in the top ten. About this clonotype: Its antigen is not known.

Study-level findings and limits: The model's output predicted ophthalmopathy at a median of approximately 6.5 months prior to onset. A model of 13 V-J pairs discriminated ophthalmopathy from stable hyperthyroidism. Blood also held most thyroid clonotypes expanded beyond 0.001.

This sequence was found in an adult woman with Graves' disease, either hyperthyroidism or ophthalmopathy (not recorded which). What was sequenced was peripheral blood or thyroid tissue (not recorded which). The chain couples TRBV2 to TRBJ1-5; tentatively, D is TRBD1 (5 bases). CDR3 residues: CASSASTGQVRPQHF. The DNA of the CDR3 is TGTGCCAGCAGTGCTTCAACGGGGCAGGTCCGGCCCCAGCATTTT.